This T cell receptor (beta chain) was captured by sequencing in a study of blood T cell repertoires in COVID-19. For the study at large: Samples taken during acute and convalescent COVID-19 were collected in the United States, Italy and Spain.

Adults between roughly 18 and 95 years of age took part from some 25 US areas. There are 19 residues in the CDR3. Trimming cost V 2 bases and J 0 bases; bases outside gene matches: 10. Per germline, CDR1 ENHRY and CDR2 SYGVKD. TCRdb keeps only in-frame clones here, not all; method: immunoSEQ multiplex PCR. The sample includes fewer than 350,000 clones, roughly 90% seen only once; the top ten take 2% to 2.5%. The material sequenced was PBMCs or T cells enriched from blood (not recorded which). The source is a woman aged 40 to 50 with acute COVID-19. The chain employs TRBV10-3 and TRBJ1-6; 7 bases match TRBD1. CDR3 amino acids: CAISELGTDRSSYNSPLHF. DNA of the CDR3: TGTGCCATCAGTGAGCTAGGGACAGACCGGAGCTCCTATAATTCACCCCTCCACTTT.